This T cell receptor (beta chain) was identified in a study of cytomegalovirus exposure and HLA in healthy donors. Study details: As released early, the data held 75 million to 90 million unique TCRs from HLA-typed donors.

General study points: TCR beta V- and J-gene trimming was later associated with a missense DCLRE1C variant. The records held CMV serostatus as the only immune exposure information. Later on, analysis showed that most CMV-associated TCR beta chains appeared to be HLA-restricted.

As regards this clone: Its antigen remains unidentified. One junction end does not reproduce the germline sequence, and a read error may be involved.

In the PCR, 60 Vbeta and 13 Jbeta primers were used. Measured with immunoSEQ multiplex PCR; TCRdb has only the in-frame clones, and not every one. The sample includes tens of thousands of clones, about 75% seen only once; the top ten take 2% to 2.5%. The CDR3 consists of 13 residues. CDR1 and CDR2 from the germline V gene are SSHAT and FNYEAQ (reference sequence). The source of this sequence is a man aged 35 to 55 in good health and CMV-seronegative. What was sequenced was PBMCs. V gene TRBV7-7 combines with J gene TRBJ2-3; D gene ambiguous. CDR3 residues: CASSLVGTDTQYF. The CDR3, as DNA: TGTGCTAGCAGCTTAGTCGGGACAGATACGCAGTATTTT. Together with reference TRBV7-7 and TRBJ2-3, the CDR3 gives the full variable domain: GAGVSQSPRYKVTKRGQDVTLRCDPISSHATLYWYQQALGQGPEFLTYFNYEAQPDKSGLPSDRFSAERPEGSISTLTIQRTEQRDSAMYRCASSLVGTDTQYFGPGTRLTVL.